A selection of T cell receptor beta chains follows, all from one sample in a study of cytomegalovirus exposure and HLA in healthy donors. The assay was immunoSEQ multiplex PCR, and TCRdb's table has in-frame clones only and misses some. The sample consists of approximately 160,000 clones, 80% to 85% of them appearing once. Sequencing was carried out using PBMCs. These receptors were collected from a human donor in good health. CDR3s include the opening cysteine and the closing phenylalanine or tryptophan. Rows may omit the clone size; those that give it use once, few, many or a size class.

clone size,J gene,V gene,CDR3 protein
NA,TRBJ2-5,TRBV19,CASSPGLAGETQYF
NA,TRBJ2-1,TRBV25-1,CASSASNEQFF
NA,TRBJ2-3,TRBV2,CASLVGGGASDTQYF
NA,TRBJ2-1,TRBV7-9,CASSFGLEAYNEQFF
NA,TRBJ2-1,TRBV7-8,CASSLAPGPGNEQFF
NA,TRBJ1-4,TRBV5-1,CASSLKGDWGEKLFF
NA,TRBJ1-4,TRBV4-3,CASSQDSSLATNEKLFF
NA,TRBJ1-2,TRBV7-9,CASTKRTGDNGYTF
NA,TRBJ2-7,TRBV6-5,CATRRALSYEQYF
NA,TRBJ1-1,TRBV11-3,CASKVVQANTEAFF
NA,TRBJ1-3,TRBV6-1,CFPGEAGNTIYF
NA,TRBJ2-2,TRBV7-3,CASSLRGTGVTGELFF
NA,TRBJ1-3,TRBV5-1,CASSHGLTSGNTIYF
NA,TRBJ2-7,TRBV6-1,CANSERQGIRLYF
NA,TRBJ2-5,TRBV2,CASSWAGEETQYF
few,TRBJ1-5,TRBV7-9,CASSLETGGLGNQPQHF
NA,TRBJ1-4,TRBV6-5,CASKDTFGEKLFF
NA,TRBJ1-2,TRBV6-5,CASSRLVRDYGYTF
NA,TRBJ2-5,TRBV6-5,CASRTPGARQETQYF
NA,TRBJ1-5,TRBV27,CASSRTGEPPQHF
NA,TRBJ1-2,TRBV7-3,CASSLTGGNYGYTF
NA,TRBJ1-2,TRBV15,CATSSSLGLGVLNYGYPF
NA,TRBJ1-6,TRBV7-9,CASSSDKHNSPLHF
NA,TRBJ2-7,TRBV11-2,CASSLRSGQWDEQYF
NA,TRBJ2-3,TRBV5-6,CASSLRVTDTQYF
NA,TRBJ1-2,TRBV9,CASSPRTGNVGYGYTF
NA,NA,TRBV5-4,CASRQGSSYEQYF
NA,TRBJ2-5,TRBV21-1,CARRTEPQETQYF
NA,TRBJ2-1,TRBV7-9,CASSFGLAVPNGHNEQFF
few,TRBJ1-2,TRBV29-1,CSVSQIRGGYGYTF
NA,TRBJ1-6,TRBV27,CASSLTGENSPLHF
NA,TRBJ1-4,TRBV19,CASQLQGGGNEKLFF
few,TRBJ2-7,TRBV4-3,CASSQAAGPTYEQYF
NA,TRBJ2-3,TRBV9,CASSAGPKTGKSTDTQYF
NA,TRBJ1-3,TRBV19,CASSMGSGSGNTIYF
NA,TRBJ2-1,TRBV4-3,CASSHKAGVSYNEQFF
NA,TRBJ2-7,TRBV9,CASSVAGTGYEQYF
NA,TRBJ1-1,TRBV11-2,CASSLNQGNTEAFF
NA,TRBJ1-1,TRBV18,CASSPDLEGAEAFF
NA,TRBJ2-4,TRBV7-6,CASSLLAGGPKNIQYF
NA,TRBJ1-1,TRBV11-2,CASSLDRVPGWTEAFF